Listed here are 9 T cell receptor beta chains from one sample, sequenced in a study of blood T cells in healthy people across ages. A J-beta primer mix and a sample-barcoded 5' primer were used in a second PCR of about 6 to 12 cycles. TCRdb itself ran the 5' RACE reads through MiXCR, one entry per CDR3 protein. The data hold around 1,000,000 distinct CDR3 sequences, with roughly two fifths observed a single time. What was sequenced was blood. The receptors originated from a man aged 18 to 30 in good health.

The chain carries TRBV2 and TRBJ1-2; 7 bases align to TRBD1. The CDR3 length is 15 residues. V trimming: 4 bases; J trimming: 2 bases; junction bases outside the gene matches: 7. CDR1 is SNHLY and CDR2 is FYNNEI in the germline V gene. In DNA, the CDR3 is TGTGCCAGCAGTGCACAGGGGACACGAAACTATGGCTACACCTTC. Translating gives CASSAQGTRNYGYTF.

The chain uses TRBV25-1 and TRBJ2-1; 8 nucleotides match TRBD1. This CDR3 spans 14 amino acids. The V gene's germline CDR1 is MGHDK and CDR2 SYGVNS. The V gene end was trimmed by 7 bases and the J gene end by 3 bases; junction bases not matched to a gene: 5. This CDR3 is CASTTGAFYNEQFF. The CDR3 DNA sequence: TGTGCCAGCACGACAGGGGCCTTCTACAATGAGCAGTTCTTC.

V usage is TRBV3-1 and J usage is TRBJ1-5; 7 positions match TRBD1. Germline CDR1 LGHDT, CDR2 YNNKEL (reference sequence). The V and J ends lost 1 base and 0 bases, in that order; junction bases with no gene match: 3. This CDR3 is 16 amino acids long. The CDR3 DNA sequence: TGTGCCAGCAGCCAAGGACAGGGCAGTAGCAATCAGCCCCAGCATTTT. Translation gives CASSQGQGSSNQPQHF.

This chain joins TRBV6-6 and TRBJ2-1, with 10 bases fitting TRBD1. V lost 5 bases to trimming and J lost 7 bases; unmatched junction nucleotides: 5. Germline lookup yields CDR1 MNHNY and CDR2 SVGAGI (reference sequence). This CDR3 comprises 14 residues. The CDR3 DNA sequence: TGTGCCAGCAGTCGGGACAGGGGTGGGAATGAGCAGTTCTTC. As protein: CASSRDRGGNEQFF.

For the CDR3, the DNA is TGCGCCAGCAGCCAAGCCCAATCGAGGGACATATGGTCTTATGGCTACACCTTC. This encodes CASSQAQSRDIWSYGYTF. The chain has TRBV4-1 and TRBJ1-2, with a possible D match to TRBD1 (6 bases). V was pared by 1 base and J by 5 bases, with 23 bases between. The CDR3 loop spans 18 amino acids. CDR1 and CDR2 from the germline V gene are MGHRA and YSYEKL.

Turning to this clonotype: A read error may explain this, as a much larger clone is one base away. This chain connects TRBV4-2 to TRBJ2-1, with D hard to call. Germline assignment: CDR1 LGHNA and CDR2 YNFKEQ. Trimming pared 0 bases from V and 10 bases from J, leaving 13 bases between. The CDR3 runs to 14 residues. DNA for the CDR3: TGTGCCAGCAGCCAAGATCCGCTGGCAAACGAGCAGTTCTTC. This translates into CASSQDPLANEQFF.

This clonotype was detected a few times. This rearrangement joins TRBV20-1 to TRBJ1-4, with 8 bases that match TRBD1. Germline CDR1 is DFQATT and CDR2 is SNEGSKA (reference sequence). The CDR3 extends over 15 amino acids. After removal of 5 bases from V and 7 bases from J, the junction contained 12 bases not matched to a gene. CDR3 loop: CSAFTRGQIGEKLFF. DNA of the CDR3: TGCAGTGCTTTTACCAGGGGGCAGATTGGTGAAAAACTGTTTTTT.

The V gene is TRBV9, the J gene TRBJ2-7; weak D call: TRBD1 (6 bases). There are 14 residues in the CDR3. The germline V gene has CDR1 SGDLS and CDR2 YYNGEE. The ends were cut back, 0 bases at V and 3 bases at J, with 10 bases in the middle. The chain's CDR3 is CASSVATGLYEQYF. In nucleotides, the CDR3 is TGTGCCAGCAGCGTAGCGACAGGCCTCTACGAGCAGTACTTC. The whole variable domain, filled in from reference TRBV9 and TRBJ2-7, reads DSGVTQTPKHLITATGQRVTLRCSPRSGDLSVYWYQQSLDQGLQFLIQYYNGEERAKGNILERFSAQQFPDLHSELNLSSLELGDSALYFCASSVATGLYEQYFGPGTRLTVT.

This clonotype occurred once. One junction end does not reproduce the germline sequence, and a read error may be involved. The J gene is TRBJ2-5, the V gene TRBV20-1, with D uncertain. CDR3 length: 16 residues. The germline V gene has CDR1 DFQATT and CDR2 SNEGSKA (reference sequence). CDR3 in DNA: TGCAGTGCCAGAGACTTCACCCCTGGAACCTACAATGAGCAGTACTTC. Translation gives CSARDFTPGTYNEQYF.